The clone carrying this T cell receptor beta chain was found many times. This sample stems from a study of T cells in Graves' hyperthyroidism and ophthalmopathy. The CDR3 is 15 residues long. Germline V gene sequence: CDR1 MDHEN, CDR2 SYDVKM. V dropped 7 bases and J dropped 0 bases, with 15 bases sitting between them. Ophthalmopathy in the patients scored at least 3 on Clinical Activity Score and at least 4 on NOSPECS grade, lasting under 3 months. Used for diagnoses were clinical symptoms, serum thyroxine and TRAb, thyroid ultrasound and orbital computed tomography. Amplification of TCR beta CDR3 regions used RNA as the template. The primer set for the first-round RT-PCR of the TCR CDR3 was HTBI. TCRdb processed the multiplex PCR reads anew with MiXCR; each CDR3 protein has one entry. Among around 350,000 distinct CDR3 sequences listed, about 14% were seen once.

The TCR comes from a woman in her 30s with Graves' ophthalmopathy. Sequencing used blood. This sequence joins TRBV28 and TRBJ1-1; D not certain. CDR3 loop: CASNPSGSLNTEAFF. CDR3 coding DNA: TGTGCCAGCAATCCTTCGGGGAGTTTGAACACTGAAGCTTTCTTT.